The rows below give T cell receptor beta chains drawn from one sample of a study of blood T cell repertoires in COVID-19. Assay used: immunoSEQ multiplex PCR; TCRdb lists only in-frame clones, some missing. Among about 250,000 clones listed, around four fifths were seen once. The sequencing input was peripheral blood. These receptors were taken from a man in his forties with active or convalescent COVID-19. CDR3s include the opening cysteine and the closing phenylalanine or tryptophan. Fields, in order: clone size, V gene, D gene, J gene, CDR3 protein, CDR3 DNA. D genes are given only for firm matches. Rows give clone size only sometimes, using once, few, many, or a class for an expanded clone.

size: .
V: TRBV20-1
D: TRBD1
J: TRBJ1-5
CDR3: CSASSTGGQGVGQPQHF
DNA: TGCAGTGCTAGTTCAACGGGGGGACAGGGGGTCGGCCAGCCCCAGCATTTT

size: .
V: TRBV6-6
D: TRBD1
J: TRBJ1-4
CDR3: CASSYYSDRGREKLFF
DNA: TGTGCCAGCAGTTACTATTCGGACAGGGGACGTGAAAAACTGTTTTTT

size: .
V: TRBV5-1
D: TRBD2
J: TRBJ2-1
CDR3: CASSLGGGKTSYNEQFF
DNA: TGCGCCAGCAGCTTGGGCGGGGGAAAAACGTCCTACAATGAGCAGTTCTTC

size: .
V: TRBV7-8
D: .
J: TRBJ2-3
CDR3: CASSSGVSTDTQYF
DNA: TGTGCCAGCAGCTCGGGAGTTAGCACAGATACGCAGTATTTT

size: once
V: TRBV7-6
D: .
J: TRBJ1-1
CDR3: CASSPDTANTEAFF
DNA: TGTGCCAGCAGCCCAGATACAGCGAACACTGAAGCTTTCTTT

size: .
V: TRBV19
D: .
J: TRBJ1-6
CDR3: CASSTGNNSPLHF
DNA: TGTGCCAGTAGTACAGGGAATAATTCACCCCTCCACTTT

size: once
V: TRBV18
D: .
J: TRBJ1-5
CDR3: CASSPGAGGNQPQHF
DNA: TGTGCCAGCTCACCAGGGGCGGGGGGCAATCAGCCCCAGCATTTT

size: .
V: TRBV11-3
D: .
J: TRBJ2-7
CDR3: CASSLAGSYEQYF
DNA: TGTGCCAGCAGCTTAGCCGGCTCCTACGAGCAGTACTTC

size: .
V: TRBV7-8
D: .
J: TRBJ2-2
CDR3: CASSSQGGELFF
DNA: TGTGCCAGCAGCTCGCAGGGCGGGGAGCTGTTTTTT

size: .
V: TRBV7-9
D: TRBD1
J: TRBJ2-1
CDR3: CASSLGQNYNEQFF
DNA: TGTGCCAGCAGCTTGGGACAGAACTACAATGAGCAGTTCTTC

size: few
V: TRBV28
D: .
J: TRBJ1-5
CDR3: CASTPEGSRRGNQPQHF
DNA: TGTGCCAGCACCCCTGAAGGCAGCCGGCGGGGCAATCAGCCCCAGCATTTT

size: .
V: TRBV27
D: .
J: TRBJ2-7
CDR3: CASSLYQGSGYEQYF
DNA: TGTGCCAGCAGTTTATACCAGGGCTCAGGCTACGAGCAGTACTTC

size: .
V: TRBV4-2
D: .
J: TRBJ2-3
CDR3: CASSLTSTDTQYF
DNA: TGTGCCAGCAGCCTAACTAGCACAGATACGCAGTATTTT

size: few
V: TRBV6-5
D: .
J: TRBJ1-2
CDR3: CASRPVRDSGYTF
DNA: TGTGCCAGCAGACCCGTCCGGGATTCTGGCTACACCTTC

size: .
V: TRBV20-1
D: .
J: TRBJ2-5
CDR3: CSAPELGVQYF
DNA: TGCAGTGCTCCCGAGCTCGGAGTCCAGTACTTC

size: .
V: TRBV6-1
D: TRBD1
J: TRBJ1-3
CDR3: CASSEAYRDSRNTIYF
DNA: TGTGCCAGCAGTGAAGCGTACCGGGACAGCCGAAACACCATATATTTT

size: .
V: TRBV2
D: TRBD2
J: TRBJ2-7
CDR3: CASQAAGVGEQYF
DNA: TGTGCCAGTCAGGCAGCGGGAGTAGGCGAGCAGTACTTC

size: few
V: TRBV7-9
D: TRBD1
J: TRBJ1-2
CDR3: CASSLGQGDLTGYTF
DNA: TGTGCCAGCAGCTTGGGGCAGGGGGATCTCACGGGCTACACCTTC

size: .
V: TRBV9
D: TRBD2
J: TRBJ2-3
CDR3: CASSVAGGLIPTDTQYF
DNA: TGTGCCAGCAGCGTAGCGGGGGGGCTGATTCCGACAGATACGCAGTATTTT

size: .
V: TRBV7-2
D: TRBD2
J: TRBJ2-3
CDR3: CASSTRLAGPTDTQYF
DNA: TGTGCCAGCAGCACACGACTAGCGGGGCCCACAGATACGCAGTATTTT